These T cell receptor beta chains were read from a single sample in a study of blood T cell repertoires in COVID-19. Clones were sequenced by immunoSEQ multiplex PCR, and TCRdb holds only the in-frame ones, with some missing. The sample shows 250,000 or so clones, 88% of them seen only once. Specimen: PBMCs or T cells enriched from blood (not recorded which). The receptors were sampled from a woman aged 40 to 50 who had been exposed to COVID-19. Both conserved end residues are part of each CDR3. D genes are given only for firm matches.

TRBJ1-4 | TRBV10-3 | 16 | NA | TGTGCCATCAGTGACGCTACAGGGCTGGCTAATGAAAAACTGTTTTTT | CAISDATGLANEKLFF
TRBJ1-1 | TRBV7-2 | 12 | TRBD1 | TGTGCCAGCAGCGGGACAGATTCTGAAGCTTTCTTT | CASSGTDSEAFF
TRBJ2-1 | TRBV7-3 | 14 | TRBD1 | TGTGCCAGCAGCTTCATCGGACAGGACAATGAGCAGTTCTTC | CASSFIGQDNEQFF
TRBJ1-3 | TRBV3-1/TRBV3-2 | 14 | NA | TGTGCCAGCAGCTTAACAGGGTTTGGAAACACCATATATTTT | CASSLTGFGNTIYF
TRBJ2-1 | TRBV3-1/TRBV3-2 | 16 | NA | TGTGCCAGCAGCCATGGGGGCGGGGGATCTTCGGATGAGCAGTTCTTC | CASSHGGGGSSDEQFF
TRBJ1-5 | TRBV27 | 14 | NA | TGTGCCAGCAGGCAGGAACAGGGCGGGCAGCCCCAGCATTTT | CASRQEQGGQPQHF
TRBJ1-2 | TRBV18 | 14 | TRBD1 | TGTGCCAGCTCACTCGGACAGGGGGCGAATGGCTACACCTTC | CASSLGQGANGYTF
TRBJ1-1 | TRBV12-5 | 14 | NA | TGTGCTAGCGGCAAAGGACAAACGAACACTGAAGCTTTCTTT | CASGKGQTNTEAFF
TRBJ2-6 | TRBV15 | 16 | NA | TGTGCCACCACGAGGAGACGGAACTCTGGGGCCAACGTCCTGACTTTC | CATTRRRNSGANVLTF
TRBJ1-6 | TRBV19 | 19 | TRBD1 | TGTGCCAGTAGCCGGAACAGGGGATCCCCAGGGTCCTATAATTCACCCCTCCACTTT | CASSRNRGSPGSYNSPLHF
TRBJ1-5 | TRBV25-1 | 15 | NA | TGTGCCAGCAGTGTGGGAGGGCAGGGCTATCAGCCCCAGCATTTT | CASSVGGQGYQPQHF
TRBJ2-5 | TRBV10-3 | 15 | TRBD1 | TGTGCCATCAGTACTCGACAGGGGTTGCTCGAGACCCAGTACTTC | CAISTRQGLLETQYF
TRBJ2-7 | TRBV5-1 | 15 | NA | TGCGCCAGCAGCTCGAGGCAGGGGGGCTCCTACGAGCAGTACTTC | CASSSRQGGSYEQYF
TRBJ1-2 | TRBV19 | 13 | NA | TGTGCCAGTAGTGCCCGTCCTCGGGATGGCTACACCTTC | CASSARPRDGYTF
TRBJ1-2 | TRBV10-3 | 14 | TRBD1 | TGTGCCATCAGTGATACAGGGGGCATCTATGGCTACACCTTC | CAISDTGGIYGYTF
TRBJ2-7 | TRBV6-7 | 18 | NA | TGTGCCAGCAGTTACGTGGTGCGGGGGCGCACCCTACGTCTCGAGCAGTACTTC | CASSYVVRGRTLRLEQYF
TRBJ2-1 | TRBV7-2 | 14 | TRBD2 | TGTGCCAGCAGCCCTCGACTAGCTTACAATGAGCAGTTCTTC | CASSPRLAYNEQFF
TRBJ1-2 | TRBV12-3/TRBV12-4 | 13 | NA | TGTGCCAGCAGGGGAGGGCGGTCCGATGGCTACACCTTC | CASRGGRSDGYTF
TRBJ2-2 | TRBV9 | 16 | TRBD2 | TGTGCCAGCAGCCCTTCGGGAGGCATGAACACCGGGGAGCTGTTTTTT | CASSPSGGMNTGELFF
TRBJ2-6 | TRBV4-2 | 18 | NA | TGTGCCAGCAGCCAAGTGCAGGGGTTCTTTACTGGGGCCAACGTCCTGACTTTC | CASSQVQGFFTGANVLTF
TRBJ2-4 | TRBV28 | 14 | TRBD2 | TGTGCCAGCCTCCCGGGGGGACCCAAAAACATTCAGTACTTC | CASLPGGPKNIQYF
TRBJ1-5 | TRBV4-1 | 15 | NA | TGCGCCAGCAGCCAAGAAGGCCAGGCGAGTCAGCCCCAGCATTTT | CASSQEGQASQPQHF